This entry lists 2 T cell receptor beta chains sequenced from one sample in a study of T-cell memory formation after mild COVID-19. From the 5' RACE reads, TCRdb called clonotypes with MiXCR, one entry per CDR3 protein. The sample has about 360,000 distinct CDR3 sequences; 13% are singletons. Sequenced material: PBMCs or a T cell subset sorted from them (not recorded which). The receptors shown here come from a man aged 18 to 30 who had mild COVID-19 (a few samples of this study predate the infection). Cell type and time point are not known.

This clonotype came up a few times. The rearrangement joins TRBV19 to TRBJ1-5; D call uncertain. The CDR3 covers 14 residues. The germline V and J ends were trimmed by 6 bases and 0 bases, with 9 bases remaining between them. CDR1 and CDR2 from the germline V gene are LNHDA and SQIVND (reference sequence). CDR3 in DNA: TGTGCCAGTAGCAGAAGGGATAGCAATCAGCCCCAGCATTTT. It is translated as CASSRRDSNQPQHF.

The chain couples TRBV11-1 to TRBJ2-3; TRBD2 matches at 10 bases. This CDR3 comprises 15 residues. The germline V gene encodes CDR1 SGHAT and CDR2 FQDESV (reference sequence). Trimming removed 3 bases from V and 4 bases from J; junction bases left unmatched: 4. CDR3 DNA: TGTGCCAGCAGCTTTTCTAGCGGGGGACCAGATACGCAGTATTTT. Translating gives CASSFSSGGPDTQYF.